The clone carrying this T cell receptor (beta chain) was seen a handful of times. The sample is drawn from a study of T cells in narcolepsy. TCRdb keeps only in-frame clones here, not all; method: immunoSEQ multiplex PCR. The table has about 30,000 clones, around 80% seen once. CDR1 is SGDLS, CDR2 YYNGEE, per germline. There are 16 residues in the CDR3. The V and J ends lost 2 bases and 9 bases respectively, with 24 bases between them. The chain recombines TRBV9 with TRBJ2-7; D tentatively reads TRBD1 or TRBD2 (5 bases each). This TCR was sampled from a human donor with narcolepsy. Input material: CD45RA- memory CD4+ T cells from PBMCs. CDR3 in DNA: TGTGCCAGCAGCGTCTCGGCCGGGACCGACATACGAGGGCAGTACTTC. This encodes CASSVSAGTDIRGQYF. Together with reference TRBV9 and TRBJ2-7, the CDR3 gives the full variable domain: DSGVTQTPKHLITATGQRVTLRCSPRSGDLSVYWYQQSLDQGLQFLIQYYNGEERAKGNILERFSAQQFPDLHSELNLSSLELGDSALYFCASSVSAGTDIRGQYFGPGTRLTVT.